This TCR beta chain is drawn from a study of T cell responses to AZD1222 COVID-19 vaccine. For the study at large: Second-dose schedules of about 4 or about 12 weeks were combined.

Measured with immunoSEQ multiplex PCR; TCRdb has only the in-frame clones, and not every one. The table lists roughly 110,000 clones, 91% of them singletons. CDR3 length: 18 amino acids. V was cut by 0 bases and J by 1 base, with 18 bases left in between. This receptor was taken from an adult in good health. This sample comprised peripheral blood, obtained on day 0 of AZD1222 vaccination. This sequence joins TRBV5-3 and TRBJ2-3; D unresolved. TRBV5-3 is noted as an ORF with a role that remains uncertain. DNA of the CDR3: TGTGCCAGAAGCTTGGTTCCCGTCCTAGGACCTGGCACAGATACGCAGTATTTT. Translation: CARSLVPVLGPGTDTQYF.